This TCR beta chain was recovered during a study of blood T cell repertoires in COVID-19. About the study: From T cells, B-cell-depleted T cells, or PBMCs came the material, which was cDNA or gDNA.

Germline CDR1 is SNHLY and CDR2 is FYNNEI. This CDR3 contains 16 residues. Trimming cost V 6 bases and J 1 base; bases outside gene matches: 9. Source study methods: Using reference gene primer amplification, nucleated cell counts were estimated. Repertoires were generated with immunoSEQ multiplex PCR, while TCRdb's copy carries only in-frame clones and drops some. The DNA gave D and trimming, while V, J and clone size come from that table. The sample consists of over 100,000 clones, about 84% of them appearing once. Sequencing was done on a sample of peripheral blood. This chain uses TRBV2 with TRBJ2-3; 8 nucleotides agree with TRBD2. This receptor was taken from a woman aged 55 to 70 with acute or convalescent COVID-19. In nucleotides, the CDR3 is TGTGCCAGCAGCCGGGGGGGTCCGAGGGGCACAGATACGCAGTATTTT. It encodes CASSRGGPRGTDTQYF.